These 27 T cell receptor beta chains were sequenced from one sample in a study of cytomegalovirus exposure and HLA in healthy donors. The PCR was carried out with 60 Vbeta primers and 13 Jbeta primers. The assay was immunoSEQ multiplex PCR, and TCRdb's table has in-frame clones only and misses some. In the table there are fewer than 250,000 clones, approximately 85% of which are singletons. Sequencing was performed on PBMCs. The receptors were gathered from a man between 18 and 35 years old in good health and CMV-seronegative.

This sequence joins TRBV4-1 and TRBJ2-5, with 8 bases fitting TRBD2. V gave up 1 base and J gave up 0 bases; unmatched junction bases: 7. The CDR3 covers 17 residues. CDR1 and CDR2 (germline): MGHRA, YSYEKL. The CDR3 region has the DNA TGCGCCAGCAGCCAAGCACACAGCGGGGGCTACCAAGAGACCCAGTACTTC. This translates into CASSQAHSGGYQETQYF.

The chain uses TRBV19 and TRBJ2-5, with D tentatively TRBD1 (6 bases). Trimming took 4 bases from V and 5 from J, leaving 11 bases between them. The CDR3 is made up of 13 amino acids. Germline V gene sequence: CDR1 LNHDA, CDR2 SQIVND (reference sequence). CDR3 nucleotides: TGTGCCAGTAGTACACAGGGATGGGAGACCCAGTACTTC. Amino acid sequence: CASSTQGWETQYF.

This clone was seen more than once but under ten times. The V gene is TRBV28, the J gene TRBJ1-2; the D gene is possibly TRBD1 (5 bases). The CDR3 length is 11 residues. Trimming left V 6 bases short and J 7 bases short, with 9 bases between. CDR1 is MDHEN and CDR2 is SYDVKM in the germline V gene. CDR3 amino acids: CASSERGGYTF. The DNA for the CDR3 is TGTGCCAGCAGCGAAAGGGGTGGCTACACCTTC.

The chain links TRBV4-3 to TRBJ2-1; 11 nucleotides match TRBD1. Germline V gene lookup returns CDR1 LGHNA and CDR2 YSLEER. The CDR3 is 16 amino acids. V dropped 0 bases and J dropped 4; count of bases not matched to a gene: 2. CDR3 bases: TGCGCCAGCAGCCAAGATGGGACAGGGGGATACAATGAGCAGTTCTTC. This codes for CASSQDGTGGYNEQFF.

V is TRBV28 and J is TRBJ2-7; TRBD1 is a possible D gene (6 bases). Germline values: CDR1 MDHEN, CDR2 SYDVKM. CDR3 length: 15 residues. V shed 5 bases and J shed 4 bases, with 18 bases lying between them. The CDR3 region is CASSPTGQPAYEQYF. The CDR3 region has the DNA TGTGCCAGCAGTCCCACCGGACAGCCTGCATACGAGCAGTACTTC.

This chain connects TRBV4-3 to TRBJ2-3; a possible D gene is TRBD2 (7 bases). Germline V CDR1 and CDR2: LGHNA, YSLEER. V was cut by 0 bases and J by 7 bases, with 35 bases left in between. The CDR3 is 22 amino acids. The CDR3 DNA follows: TGCGCCAGCAGCCAAGAAGGGCTCGGCGGGGGCTTCAGCCTAGCGCGGCACCATACGCAGTATTTT. Protein: CASSQEGLGGGFSLARHHTQYF.

The chain joins TRBV11-2 to TRBJ2-5; 10 nucleotides agree with TRBD2. V was clipped by 2 bases and J by 4 bases; unmatched bases: 7. The CDR3 runs 16 residues. CDR1 and CDR2 (germline): SGHAT, FQNNGV. The CDR3, as DNA: TGTGCCAGCAGCTTATTTAGCGGGGGGTTAGTAGAGACCCAGTACTTC. Translated: CASSLFSGGLVETQYF. The complete variable domain, with remaining parts taken from reference TRBV11-2 and TRBJ2-5, reads EAGVAQSPRYKIIEKRQSVAFWCNPISGHATLYWYQQILGQGPKLLIQFQNNGVVDDSQLPKDRFSAERLKGVDSTLKIQPAKLEDSAVYLCASSLFSGGLVETQYFGPGTRLLVL.

The rearrangement uses TRBV11-2 and TRBJ1-2; a possible D gene is TRBD1 (5 bases). The CDR3 length is 17 residues. The germline CDR1 and CDR2 sequences are SGHAT and FQNNGV. V was pared by 0 bases and J by 6 bases, with 20 bases between. The chain's CDR3 is CASSLDLRAGKSHGYTF. CDR3 in DNA: TGTGCCAGCAGCTTAGATCTACGGGCAGGGAAAAGTCATGGCTACACCTTC.

This chain joins TRBV15 and TRBJ2-7; 9 nucleotides match TRBD2. The CDR3 runs to 14 residues. Germline V gene data show CDR1 as LNHNV and CDR2 as YYDKDF (reference sequence). V dropped 1 base and J dropped 5; count of bases not matched to a gene: 3. In DNA form, the CDR3 reads TGTGCCACCAGCAGAGTGGCGGGAGGGCACGAGCAGTACTTC. This translates into CATSRVAGGHEQYF.

CDR3 nucleotide sequence: TGTGCCAGCAGCTTAACGCTAGCGGGGGCGGCTGAGCAGTTCTTC. This gives the protein CASSLTLAGAAEQFF. The chain joins TRBV7-3 to TRBJ2-1; 10 bases agree with TRBD2. V lost 0 bases to trimming and J lost 9 bases; unmatched junction nucleotides: 5. Germline V gives CDR1 SGHTA, CDR2 FQGTGA. The CDR3 runs to 15 residues.

V is TRBV4-3 and J is TRBJ2-2; D gene unclear. The CDR3 has 16 residues. In germline, CDR1 is LGHNA, CDR2 YSLEER. Trimming removed 3 bases at V and 4 bases at J, with 15 bases between. The CDR3 DNA reads TGCGCCAGCAGCCAGAATCCGCCCTCGAGCACCGGGGAGCTGTTTTTT. Encoded protein: CASSQNPPSSTGELFF.

CDR3 residues: CASSSSVKGANGYTF. CDR3 DNA sequence: TGTGCCAGCAGCTCCTCCGTGAAGGGGGCTAATGGCTACACCTTC. This chain joins TRBV11-2 and TRBJ1-2; 7 nucleotides agree with TRBD1. The CDR3 loop spans 15 amino acids. Germline V gives CDR1 SGHAT, CDR2 FQNNGV. V shed 4 bases and J 6 bases; nucleotides not matched to a gene: 11.

The J gene is TRBJ2-7, the V gene TRBV5-1; D might be TRBD1 (5 bases). The CDR3 extends over 12 amino acids. Trimming removed 0 bases from V and 7 bases from J, with 8 bases in between. CDR1 and CDR2 (germline): SGHRS, YFSETQ. Written as DNA, the CDR3 is TGCGCCAGCAGCTTGGAAGGGGTAGAGCAGTACTTC. It codes for CASSLEGVEQYF. The complete variable domain, with remaining parts taken from reference TRBV5-1 and TRBJ2-7, reads KAGVTQTPRYLIKTRGQQVTLSCSPISGHRSVSWYQQTPGQGLQFLFEYFSETQRNKGNFPGRFSGRQFSNSRSEMNVSTLELGDSALYLCASSLEGVEQYFGPGTRLTVT.

The chain combines TRBV6-1 with TRBJ2-3; 8 nucleotides match TRBD2. The ends lost 11 bases at V and 5 bases at J; junction bases unmatched: 15. The germline gives CDR1 MNHNS, CDR2 SASEGT. CDR3 size: 15 residues. CDR3 in DNA: TGTGCCTTAAGTCCCGGGCGGGGGGCAGGAGATACGCAGTATTTT. It codes for CALSPGRGAGDTQYF.

This clone was seen a few times. DNA of the CDR3: TGCGCCAGCAGCTTTGAGGGTTCGGCAGAGACCCAGTACTTC. Its translation is CASSFEGSAETQYF. This chain joins TRBV5-1 and TRBJ2-5; maybe TRBD2 (5 bases). Germline loops: CDR1 SGHRS, CDR2 YFSETQ. The length of the CDR3 is 14 residues. V lost 2 bases and J lost 4, with 12 bases in between.

This sequence joins TRBV7-9 and TRBJ2-7, with 12 bases identical to TRBD1. V was clipped by 3 bases and J by 5 bases; unmatched bases: 2. Germline V gene sequence: CDR1 SEHNR, CDR2 FQNEAQ (reference sequence). The CDR3 is made up of 14 amino acids. This chain's CDR3 is CASSFGTGGDEQYF. The CDR3 bases are TGTGCCAGCAGCTTCGGGACAGGGGGCGACGAGCAGTACTTC.

This rearrangement joins TRBV11-2 to TRBJ2-7; tentative D call: TRBD2 (5 bases). The CDR3 loop spans 17 amino acids. The V end was cut by 1 base, the J end by 2 bases, with 18 bases between. Germline loops: CDR1 SGHAT, CDR2 FQNNGV. This CDR3 is CASSLVGSVTTTYEQYF. The CDR3 DNA reads as TGTGCCAGCAGCTTAGTCGGTAGCGTAACGACAACCTACGAGCAGTACTTC.

This clone was counted a few times. The chain combines TRBV6-5 with TRBJ1-5; D gene unclear. CDR1 is MNHEY and CDR2 is SVGAGI in the germline V gene. The CDR3 is made up of 15 amino acids. The V end lost 5 bases, the J end lost 1 base, and 12 bases lay between the germline ends. For the CDR3, the DNA is TGTGCCAGCAGTCGAACAAAATGGAGCAATCAGCCCCAGCATTTT. It is translated as CASSRTKWSNQPQHF.

The rearrangement links TRBV6-1 to TRBJ2-7; 13 bases line up with TRBD2. The V gene's germline CDR1 is MNHNS and CDR2 SASEGT. The CDR3 covers 14 residues. Trimming removed 6 bases from V and 3 bases from J; junction bases left unmatched: 2. CDR3 loop: CASRTSGGHYEQYF. CDR3 in DNA: TGTGCCAGCAGGACTAGCGGGGGGCACTACGAGCAGTACTTC.

The chain is built from TRBV19 and TRBJ2-3, with D possibly being TRBD2 (6 bases). Trimming left V 1 base short and J 4 bases short, with 9 bases between. Germline loops: CDR1 LNHDA, CDR2 SQIVND (reference sequence). This CDR3 contains 14 residues. The CDR3 DNA reads as TGTGCCAGTAGTATAGGAGGAGGGGCAGATACGCAGTATTTT. Protein product: CASSIGGGADTQYF.

The gene calls are TRBV5-4 and TRBJ2-3; 11 positions match TRBD2. Trimming at V came to 0 bases and at J to 4 bases, leaving 7 bases not matched to a gene. In germline, CDR1 is SGHNT, CDR2 YYREEE (reference sequence). This CDR3 is built from 17 residues. The CDR3, as DNA: TGTGCCAGCAGCTTGGGAGTAGCGGGGGGGCCGGCAGATACGCAGTATTTT. Translation: CASSLGVAGGPADTQYF.

This chain uses TRBV11-2 with TRBJ2-7; D is perhaps TRBD2 (6 bases). The germline gives CDR1 SGHAT, CDR2 FQNNGV. This CDR3 contains 18 residues. Trimming removed 2 bases from V and 0 bases from J, with 20 bases in between. CDR3 residues: CASSLFVAGYGSSYEQYF. The CDR3 DNA follows: TGTGCCAGCAGCTTATTCGTCGCCGGGTACGGGAGCTCCTACGAGCAGTACTTC.

The chain couples TRBV5-4 to TRBJ2-5; D unresolved. There are 11 residues in the CDR3. Per the germline V gene, CDR1 is SGHNT and CDR2 is YYREEE (reference sequence). V lost 4 bases and J lost 3, with 4 bases in between. CDR3 nucleotides: TGTGCCAGCAGCCTAAAAGAGACCCAGTACTTC. Its translation: CASSLKETQYF.

Concerning this clone itself: The junction departs from germline at one end; a sequencing error may be responsible. Additional DNA sequences in this sample encode the identical CDR3. The rearrangement joins TRBV10-3 to TRBJ1-1; weak D call: TRBD1 (6 bases). Germline V gene lookup returns CDR1 ENHRY and CDR2 SYGVKD. The CDR3 totals 15 residues. This CDR3 reads CAITFSGEENAEAFF. CDR3 in DNA: TGTGCCATCACCTTTTCAGGGGAAGAGAACGCTGAAGCTTTCTTT.

In regard to this clone: The same CDR3 can be traced to other DNA sequences in this sample. The J gene is TRBJ2-2, the V gene TRBV6-5; no definite D call. V shed 0 bases and J shed 1 base, with 9 bases lying between them. Looked up from germline, CDR1 is MNHEY and CDR2 is SVGAGI. This CDR3 region has 16 residues. This CDR3 reads CASSYSTLGNTGELFF. The CDR3 nucleotides read TGTGCCAGCAGTTACTCGACTCTAGGGAACACCGGGGAGCTGTTTTTT.

This chain uses TRBV29-1 with TRBJ2-1; 8 nucleotides line up with TRBD1. V gave up 7 bases and J gave up 1 base; unmatched junction bases: 9. Germline V CDR1 and CDR2: SQVTM, ANQGSEA. This CDR3 is 15 amino acids long. The CDR3: CSGERRDRSYNEQFF. CDR3 DNA sequence: TGCAGCGGGGAGAGACGGGACAGGTCCTACAATGAGCAGTTCTTC.

This rearrangement joins TRBV9 to TRBJ2-1, with D hard to call. Trimming left V 0 bases short and J 0 bases short, with 13 bases between. CDR1 and CDR2 from the germline V gene are SGDLS and YYNGEE. The CDR3 has 17 residues. CDR3 sequence reads: CASSVDSRVSSYNEQFF. As DNA, the CDR3 is TGTGCCAGCAGCGTAGATAGCCGGGTGAGCTCCTACAATGAGCAGTTCTTC.